This TCR beta chain comes out of a study of PD-L1 blockade in urothelial cancer (dated by TCRdb to the late 2010s). Concerning the study at large: Every patient began therapy in the mid-2010s and was given atezolizumab 1,200 mg intravenously every 3 weeks. About 90% of the roughly 29 patients were identified as males with urothelial cancer of bladder origin, and a prior smoking history was reported by 18 of 29 patients. Pretreatment tumor samples and matched peripheral blood, collected serially before and after atezolizumab treatment, underwent TCR sequencing. Durable clinical benefit was defined as a progression-free survival longer than 6 months, and TCR features were additionally tested against progression-free survival and overall survival. Durable clinical benefit was achieved by nine patients but not by the remaining 20. In the same patients, pretreatment tumors underwent whole exome sequencing and RNA sequencing in addition to TCR sequencing. Pretreatment blood TCR-seq was available for about 28 patients, at least one posttreatment blood collection was obtained for about 24 patients, and tumor TCR-seq was available for about 24 patients. Blood samples were analyzed at 3 weeks after treatment start (second dose) and at 6 weeks after treatment start. Blood samples gave a median of around 140,000 T cells and tens of thousands of unique TCRs, with a median clonality of around 0.074. An ECOG performance status of 0 or 1 was recorded for the patients, and 0 to 3 prior chemotherapy regimens had been received by the patients. Somatic, immune and clinical correlates of response to PD-L1 blockade with atezolizumab in urothelial cancer were the focus of an exploratory multi-omic analysis. What the study reported, not specific to this receptor: A pretreatment peripheral blood TCR clonality below the median was linked to improved progression-free and overall survival. Because of the small sample size (n ≈ 30) and the many exploratory analyses performed, the results are intended to be regarded as hypothesis-generating. Patients with durable benefit showed greater expansion of tumor-associated TCR clones in peripheral blood 3 weeks after starting treatment (n ≈ 23, p = 0.022).

Each PCR received spiked-in synthetic TCR analog templates so that absolute template abundance could be estimated from read counts. The immunoSEQ assay was used to amplify TCRbeta CDR3 regions from genomic DNA with bias-controlled V and J gene primers. Rearranged TCRbeta segments were sequenced at approximately 20X coverage. Regarding the original processing steps: Clustering was used to correct sequencing errors, and CDR3s were annotated against IMGT to assign V, D and J genes. Downstream analyses used only productive TCRbeta rearrangements and left out out-of-frame or stop-codon sequences. Clonality was calculated as one minus the Shannon entropy normalized by the log of the number of unique productive sequences. Clones differing between time points or between blood and tumor were identified by Fisher's exact test with Benjamini-Hochberg correction at adjusted p below 0.01. This is the immuneACCESS table as TCRdb keeps it, with only in-frame sequences that have V and J called. A part of the clones is gone; compared with another copy, unresolved V genes explain less than half, and the rest is unexplained. V and J calls and clone size follow that table, whereas D and trimming were derived from the DNA. The sample contains about 120,000 clones, roughly 83% of them found a single time. The top ten clonotypes cover 2% to 3% of the sample.

In the paper's terms, the time point label means: peripheral blood 6 weeks after treatment start. The cohort included roughly 29 patients with locally advanced or metastatic urothelial carcinoma who were treated at Memorial Sloan Kettering on a trial protocol. Peripheral blood mononuclear cells were collected pretreatment and during treatment, with between 1 and 8 total time points per patient. The Qiagen DNeasy Blood extraction kit was used to purify genomic DNA from total PBMCs and from tumor samples. Collected pretreatment and during treatment, PBMCs were isolated and stored as previously described. CDR1 is given as MNHEY and CDR2 as SMNVEV, both from the germline V gene (reference sequence). V is reduced by 3 bases and J by 10 bases, leaving a spacing of 21 bases between them. Including the terminal cysteine and phenylalanine, the CDR3 comprises 16 residues. Only CDR3 DNA remains: 48 bases, in frame from the first base.

Details on this clone: Its target antigen remains unknown. Per-base quality was not reported, and no clone a single base away is much larger than it.

The sequence derives from a man in his fifties with urothelial cancer. The sample in question was PBMCs, obtained around atezolizumab (anti-PD-L1) treatment. This sequence uses TRBV27 and TRBJ1-4; the D gene is possibly TRBD1, with 6 bases matching. The CDR3 is CASSFYSRGSLRKLFF. DNA sequence: TGTGCCAGCAGTTTTTACTCCAGGGGCTCCCTTAGAAAACTGTTTTTT.